What follows is one T cell receptor beta chain and its context. Its antigen is not known. This record comes from a study of T cells in Graves' hyperthyroidism and ophthalmopathy. RNA transcripts yielded amplified TCR beta CDR3 regions. First-round RT-PCR targeting the TCR CDR3 was performed with the HTBI primer set. Each CDR3 protein gets one entry after TCRdb re-called the multiplex PCR reads with MiXCR. The sample includes about half a million distinct CDR3 sequences, about 20% of them seen just once. The CDR3 contains 16 residues. Germline CDR1 is SGHVS and CDR2 is FQNEAQ. The V and J ends lost 1 base and 5 bases, in that order; junction bases with no gene match: 7. Overall study results and limits: Ophthalmopathy, as predicted by the model, came a median about seven months after the prediction.

This chain joins TRBV7-8 and TRBJ2-5, with TRBD2 identical over 10 bases. This sequence was found in a man in his late teens or twenties with Graves' hyperthyroidism. The sample taken for sequencing was blood. The CDR3 loop reads CASSLGAGGPGETQYF. DNA of the CDR3: TGTGCCAGCAGCTTAGGAGCGGGGGGGCCGGGGGAGACCCAGTACTTC.